The sample holds a few counts of the clone carrying this T cell receptor beta chain. What it binds is not known. Sequenced by immunoSEQ multiplex PCR; TCRdb stores in-frame clones only, minus some. Counted here are hundreds of thousands of clones, 96% occurring once; the ten biggest clones make up about 0.12%. V gave up 5 bases and J gave up 3 bases; unmatched junction bases: 5. Germline values: CDR1 MDHEN, CDR2 SYDVKM. The CDR3 is 15 amino acids. This entry is derived from a study of shared clonotypes between healthy human individuals. Study details: The donor pool was made up of two women and a few men aged 18 to 49. CD8 memory received one plate per donor, CD8 naive two, CD4 memory three and CD4 naive three.

Study-wide results and caveats: Represented genetic and exposure-history diversity was restricted by having few donors.

CD45RO-negative cells were positively selected for CCR7, leaving out terminally differentiated effector memory CD45RA+ cells. All donors qualified as healthy HIV-negative adults and had experienced no recent acute infections or vaccinations. Sequenced input: naive CD8+ T cells sorted from blood. The receptor comes from a woman aged 25 to 39 in good health. This sequence joins TRBV28 and TRBJ1-5, with TRBD1 matching over 9 bases. CDR3: CASSTTGGINQPQHF. As DNA, the CDR3 is TGTGCCAGCAGTACGACAGGGGGAATCAATCAGCCCCAGCATTTT.